The text below deals with one T cell receptor beta chain. Its specificity is not known. This entry is derived from a study of cytotoxic CD8 clonotypes in ibrutinib-treated CLL. Study overall: There were, on average, around 250,000 productive templates and approximately 94,000 productive rearrangements per sample.

Germline loops: CDR1 DFQATT, CDR2 SNEGSKA (reference sequence). The CDR3 has 10 amino acids. The V gene lost 6 bases and the J gene lost 4 bases, with 4 bases spanning the gap. Broader study findings: Relative to age-matched healthy donors, clonality at baseline was higher, and it tracked circulating CD8+ T-cell counts. There were few public clonotypes, and on treatment they contracted or stayed stable.

TCRdb's table, derived via immunoSEQ multiplex PCR, lists solely in-frame clones and lacks some. Seen here are fewer than 50,000 clones, under 80% observed once, and the top ten hold around a fifth. This specimen consisted of PBMCs, obtained after 24 months of ibrutinib treatment. This chain connects TRBV20-1 to TRBJ2-1; D remains unclear. The clonotype comes from a human donor with chronic lymphocytic leukemia. Here the CDR3 DNA reads TGCAGTGCGGAATACAATGAGCAGTTCTTC. Translating gives CSAEYNEQFF.